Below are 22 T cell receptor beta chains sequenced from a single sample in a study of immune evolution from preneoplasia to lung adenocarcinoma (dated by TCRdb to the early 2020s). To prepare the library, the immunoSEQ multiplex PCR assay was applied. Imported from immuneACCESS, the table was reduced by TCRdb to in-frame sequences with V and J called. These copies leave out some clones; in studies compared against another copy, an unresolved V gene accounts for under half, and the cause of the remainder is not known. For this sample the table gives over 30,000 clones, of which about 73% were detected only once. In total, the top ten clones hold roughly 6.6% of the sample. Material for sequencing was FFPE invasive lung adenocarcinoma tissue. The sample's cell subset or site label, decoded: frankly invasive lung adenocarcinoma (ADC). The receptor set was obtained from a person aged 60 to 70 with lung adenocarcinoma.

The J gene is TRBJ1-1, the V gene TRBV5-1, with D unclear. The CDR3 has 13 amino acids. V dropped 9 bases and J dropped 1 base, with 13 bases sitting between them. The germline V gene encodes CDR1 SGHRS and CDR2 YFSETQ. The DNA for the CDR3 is TGCGCCACCCGAGAGGATTCGAACACTGAAGCTTTCTTT. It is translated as CATREDSNTEAFF.

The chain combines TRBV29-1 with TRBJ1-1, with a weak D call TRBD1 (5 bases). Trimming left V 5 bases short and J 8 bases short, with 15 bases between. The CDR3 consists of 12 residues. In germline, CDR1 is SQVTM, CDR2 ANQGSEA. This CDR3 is CSVRGSYFEAFF. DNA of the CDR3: TGCAGCGTTCGGGGCTCCTACTTCGAAGCTTTCTTT. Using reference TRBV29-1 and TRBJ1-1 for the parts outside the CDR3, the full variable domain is SAVISQKPSRDICQRGTSLTIQCQVDSQVTMMFWYRQQPGQSLTLIATANQGSEATYESGFVIDKFPISRPNLTFSTLTVSNMSPEDSSIYLCSVRGSYFEAFFGQGTRLTVV.

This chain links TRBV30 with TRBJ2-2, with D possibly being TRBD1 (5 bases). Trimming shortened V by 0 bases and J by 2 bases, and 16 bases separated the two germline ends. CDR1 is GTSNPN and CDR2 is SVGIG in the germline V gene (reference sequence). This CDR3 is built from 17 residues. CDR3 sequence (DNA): TGTGCCTGGAGTGTAAAGGTGGGCAGGGAAAACACCGGGGAGCTGTTTTTT. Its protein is CAWSVKVGRENTGELFF. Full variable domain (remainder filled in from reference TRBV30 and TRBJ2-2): SQTIHQWPATLVQPVGSPLSLECTVEGTSNPNLYWYRQAAGRGLQLLFYSVGIGQISSEVPQNLSASRPQDRQFILSSKKLLLSDSGFYLCAWSVKVGRENTGELFFGEGSRLTVL.

The CDR3 coding sequence is TGTGCCAGTAGTATCACCGGGGGAAACATTCAGTACTTC. It codes for CASSITGGNIQYF. This rearrangement joins TRBV19 to TRBJ2-4; a possible D gene is TRBD2 (6 bases). Trimming cost V 3 bases and J 6 bases, with 9 bases left between them. The germline gives CDR1 LNHDA, CDR2 SQIVND (reference sequence). The CDR3 is made up of 13 amino acids.

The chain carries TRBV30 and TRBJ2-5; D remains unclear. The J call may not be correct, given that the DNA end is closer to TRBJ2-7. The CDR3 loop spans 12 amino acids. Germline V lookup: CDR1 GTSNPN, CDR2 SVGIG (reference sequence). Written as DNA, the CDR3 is TGTGCCTGGAGTCGCAAGTCCTACGAGCAGTACTTC. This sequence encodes CAWSRKSYEQYF.

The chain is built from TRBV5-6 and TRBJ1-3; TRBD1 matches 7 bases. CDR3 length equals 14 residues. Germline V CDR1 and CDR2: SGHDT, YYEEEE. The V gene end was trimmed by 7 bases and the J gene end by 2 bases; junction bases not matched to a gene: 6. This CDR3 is CASGKRGPGNTIYF. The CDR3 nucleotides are TGTGCCAGCGGAAAGAGGGGGCCTGGAAACACCATATATTTT. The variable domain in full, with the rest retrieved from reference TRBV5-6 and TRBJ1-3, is DAGVTQSPTHLIKTRGQQVTLRCSPKSGHDTVSWYQQALGQGPQFIFQYYEEEERQRGNFPDRFSGHQFPNYSSELNVNALLLGDSALYLCASGKRGPGNTIYFGEGSWLTVV.

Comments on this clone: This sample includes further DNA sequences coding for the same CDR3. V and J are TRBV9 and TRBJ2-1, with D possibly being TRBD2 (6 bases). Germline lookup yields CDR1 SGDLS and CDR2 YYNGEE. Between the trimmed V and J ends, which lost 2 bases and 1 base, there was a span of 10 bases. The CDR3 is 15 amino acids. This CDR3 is CASSVSGISYNEQFF. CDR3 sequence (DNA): TGTGCCAGCAGCGTTAGCGGTATTTCCTACAATGAGCAGTTCTTC.

The CDR3 DNA reads TGTGCCAGCCGGATAGGGCAGAGCTCTGGAAACACCATATATTTT. Its protein is CASRIGQSSGNTIYF. J is TRBJ1-3 and V is TRBV7-8, with D unresolved. V gave up 8 bases and J gave up 0 bases, with 14 bases separating them. Germline assignment: CDR1 SGHVS and CDR2 FQNEAQ. This CDR3 has 15 amino acids.

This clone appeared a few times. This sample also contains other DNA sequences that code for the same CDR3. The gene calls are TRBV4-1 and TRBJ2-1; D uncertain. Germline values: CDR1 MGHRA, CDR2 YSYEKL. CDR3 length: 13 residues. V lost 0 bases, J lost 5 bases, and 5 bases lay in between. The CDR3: CASSQDFHNEQFF. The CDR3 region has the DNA TGCGCCAGCAGCCAAGATTTTCACAATGAGCAGTTCTTC.

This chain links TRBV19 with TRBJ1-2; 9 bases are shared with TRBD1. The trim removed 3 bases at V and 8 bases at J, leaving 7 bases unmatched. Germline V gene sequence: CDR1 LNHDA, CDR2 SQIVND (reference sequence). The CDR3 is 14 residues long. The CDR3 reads CASSIEQGARGYTF. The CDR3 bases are TGTGCCAGTAGTATCGAACAGGGGGCGCGAGGCTACACCTTC. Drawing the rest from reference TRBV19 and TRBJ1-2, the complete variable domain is DGGITQSPKYLFRKEGQNVTLSCEQNLNHDAMYWYRQDPGQGLRLIYYSQIVNDFQKGDIAEGYSVSREKKESFPLTVTSAQKNPTAFYLCASSIEQGARGYTFGSGTRLTVV.

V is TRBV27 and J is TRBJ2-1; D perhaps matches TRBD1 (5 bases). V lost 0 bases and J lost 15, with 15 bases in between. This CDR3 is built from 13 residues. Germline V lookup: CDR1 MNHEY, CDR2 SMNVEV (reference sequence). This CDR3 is CASSLSTGIRLFF. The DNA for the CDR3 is TGTGCCAGCAGTTTATCAACAGGCATTAGGTTGTTCTTC.

CDR3 nucleotide sequence: TGTGCCAGCAGCTTTTTGGGGAGTACGCAGTATTTT. Translated: CASSFLGSTQYF. The chain combines TRBV5-4 with TRBJ2-3; tentative D call: TRBD2 (5 bases). V shed 2 bases and J shed 8 bases, with 9 bases lying between them. The CDR3 runs to 12 residues. From germline, CDR1 is SGHNT and CDR2 YYREEE (reference sequence).

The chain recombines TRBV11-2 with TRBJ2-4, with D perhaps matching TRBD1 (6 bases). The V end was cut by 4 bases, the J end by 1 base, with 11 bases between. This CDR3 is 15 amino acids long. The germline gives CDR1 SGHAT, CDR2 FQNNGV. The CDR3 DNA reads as TGTGCCAGCAGCTCGACAGGATTGGCCAAAAACATTCAGTACTTC. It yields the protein CASSSTGLAKNIQYF.

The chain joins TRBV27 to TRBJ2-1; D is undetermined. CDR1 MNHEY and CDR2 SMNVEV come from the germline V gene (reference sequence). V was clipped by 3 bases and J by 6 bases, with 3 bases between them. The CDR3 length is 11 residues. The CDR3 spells CASSLGNEQFF. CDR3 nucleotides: TGTGCCAGCAGTTTGGGCAATGAGCAGTTCTTC.

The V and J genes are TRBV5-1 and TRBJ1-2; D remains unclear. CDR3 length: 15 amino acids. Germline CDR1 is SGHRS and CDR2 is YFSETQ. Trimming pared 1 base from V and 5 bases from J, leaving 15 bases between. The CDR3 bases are TGCGCCAGCAGCTTGTTACCGGGCCCCGAGTATGGCTACACCTTC. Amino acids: CASSLLPGPEYGYTF.

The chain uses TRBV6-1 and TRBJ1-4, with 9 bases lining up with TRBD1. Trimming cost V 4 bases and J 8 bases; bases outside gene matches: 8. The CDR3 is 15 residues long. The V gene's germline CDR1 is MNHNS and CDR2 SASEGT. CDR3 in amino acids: CASSVRGQGREKLFF. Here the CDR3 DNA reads TGTGCCAGCAGTGTCCGGGGACAGGGTCGGGAAAAACTGTTTTTT.

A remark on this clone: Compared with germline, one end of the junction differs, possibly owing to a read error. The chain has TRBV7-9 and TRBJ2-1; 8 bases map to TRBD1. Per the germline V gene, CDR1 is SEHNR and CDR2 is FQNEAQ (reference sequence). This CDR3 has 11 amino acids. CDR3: CASSLGQGAIF. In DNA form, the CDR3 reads TGTGCCAGCAGCCTAGGACAGGGAGCGATCTTC.

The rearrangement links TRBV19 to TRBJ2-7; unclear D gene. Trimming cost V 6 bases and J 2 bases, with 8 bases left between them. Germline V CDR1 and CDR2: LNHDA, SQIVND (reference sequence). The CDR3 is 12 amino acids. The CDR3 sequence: CASSVGTYEQYF. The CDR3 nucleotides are TGTGCCAGTAGCGTAGGCACCTACGAGCAGTACTTC.

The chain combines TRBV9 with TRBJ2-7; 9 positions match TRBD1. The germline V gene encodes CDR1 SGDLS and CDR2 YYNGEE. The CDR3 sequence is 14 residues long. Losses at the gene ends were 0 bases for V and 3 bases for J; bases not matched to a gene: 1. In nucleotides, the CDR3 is TGTGCCAGCAGCGTAGGGGGACAGGGCTACGAGCAGTACTTC. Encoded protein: CASSVGGQGYEQYF.

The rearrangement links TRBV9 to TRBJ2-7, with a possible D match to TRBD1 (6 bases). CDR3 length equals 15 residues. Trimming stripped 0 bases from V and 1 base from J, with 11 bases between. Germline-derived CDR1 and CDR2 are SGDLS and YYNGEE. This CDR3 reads CASSVAGHASYEQYF. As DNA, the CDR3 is TGTGCCAGCAGCGTAGCGGGACACGCATCCTACGAGCAGTACTTC. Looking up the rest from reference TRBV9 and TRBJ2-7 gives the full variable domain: DSGVTQTPKHLITATGQRVTLRCSPRSGDLSVYWYQQSLDQGLQFLIQYYNGEERAKGNILERFSAQQFPDLHSELNLSSLELGDSALYFCASSVAGHASYEQYFGPGTRLTVT.

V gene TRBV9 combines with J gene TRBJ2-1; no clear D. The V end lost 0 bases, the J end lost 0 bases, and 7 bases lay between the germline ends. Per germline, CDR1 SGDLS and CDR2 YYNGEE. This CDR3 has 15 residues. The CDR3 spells CASSVGVRSYNEQFF. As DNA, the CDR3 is TGTGCCAGCAGCGTAGGGGTACGCTCCTACAATGAGCAGTTCTTC.

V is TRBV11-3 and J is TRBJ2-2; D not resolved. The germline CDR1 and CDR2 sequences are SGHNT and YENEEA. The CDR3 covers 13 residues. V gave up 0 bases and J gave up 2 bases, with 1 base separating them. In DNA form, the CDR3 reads TGTGCCAGCAGCTTAGAAAACACCGGGGAGCTGTTTTTT. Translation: CASSLENTGELFF.